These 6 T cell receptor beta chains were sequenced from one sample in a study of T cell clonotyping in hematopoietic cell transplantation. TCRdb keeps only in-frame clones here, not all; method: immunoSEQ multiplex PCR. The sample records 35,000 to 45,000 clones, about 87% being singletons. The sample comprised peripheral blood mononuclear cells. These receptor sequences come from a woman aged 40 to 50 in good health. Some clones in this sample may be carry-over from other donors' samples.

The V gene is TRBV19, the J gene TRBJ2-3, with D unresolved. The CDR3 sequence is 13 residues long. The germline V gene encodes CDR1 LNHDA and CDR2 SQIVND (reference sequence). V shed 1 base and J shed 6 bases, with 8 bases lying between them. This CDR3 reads CASSIGARDTQYF. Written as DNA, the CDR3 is TGTGCCAGTAGTATAGGGGCCCGGGATACGCAGTATTTT.

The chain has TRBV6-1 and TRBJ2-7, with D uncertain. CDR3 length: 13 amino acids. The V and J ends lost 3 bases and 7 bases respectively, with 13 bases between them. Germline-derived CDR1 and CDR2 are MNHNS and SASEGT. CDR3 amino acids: CASSDARHGEQYF. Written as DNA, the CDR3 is TGTGCCAGCAGTGATGCGCGACACGGGGAGCAGTACTTC.

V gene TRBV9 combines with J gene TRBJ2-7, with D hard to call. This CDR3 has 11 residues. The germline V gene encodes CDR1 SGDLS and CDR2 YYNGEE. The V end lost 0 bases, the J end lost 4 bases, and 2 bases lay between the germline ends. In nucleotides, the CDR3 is TGTGCCAGCAGCGTAGGTTACGAGCAGTACTTC. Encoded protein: CASSVGYEQYF.

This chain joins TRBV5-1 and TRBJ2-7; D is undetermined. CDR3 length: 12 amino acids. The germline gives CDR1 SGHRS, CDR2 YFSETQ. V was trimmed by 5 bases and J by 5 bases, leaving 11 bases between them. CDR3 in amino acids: CASRTNRDEQYF. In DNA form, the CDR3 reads TGCGCCAGCAGAACTAACCGGGACGAGCAGTACTTC. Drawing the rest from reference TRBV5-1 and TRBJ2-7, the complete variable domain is KAGVTQTPRYLIKTRGQQVTLSCSPISGHRSVSWYQQTPGQGLQFLFEYFSETQRNKGNFPGRFSGRQFSNSRSEMNVSTLELGDSALYLCASRTNRDEQYFGPGTRLTVT.

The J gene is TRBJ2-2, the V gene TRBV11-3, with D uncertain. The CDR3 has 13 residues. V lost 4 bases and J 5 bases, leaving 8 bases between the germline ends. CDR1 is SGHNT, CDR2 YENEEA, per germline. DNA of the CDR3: TGTGCCAGCAGCTCGGTAGGGACCGGGGAGCTGTTTTTT. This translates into CASSSVGTGELFF.

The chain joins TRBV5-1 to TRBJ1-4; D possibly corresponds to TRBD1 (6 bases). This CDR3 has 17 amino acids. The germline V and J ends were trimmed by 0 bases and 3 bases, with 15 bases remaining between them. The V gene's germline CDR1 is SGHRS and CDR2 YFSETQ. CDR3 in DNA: TGCGCCAGCAGCTTGGGGCAGGGGCCTATGGCTAATGAAAAACTGTTTTTT. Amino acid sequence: CASSLGQGPMANEKLFF. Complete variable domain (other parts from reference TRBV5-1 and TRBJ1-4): KAGVTQTPRYLIKTRGQQVTLSCSPISGHRSVSWYQQTPGQGLQFLFEYFSETQRNKGNFPGRFSGRQFSNSRSEMNVSTLELGDSALYLCASSLGQGPMANEKLFFGSGTQLSVL.